The 26 T cell receptor beta chains presented below share a single source sample, sequenced in a study of T cell changes during pregnancy in multiple sclerosis. The repertoire was sequenced with immunoSEQ multiplex PCR; TCRdb's copy has only in-frame clones and lacks some. The repertoire holds roughly 34,000 clones, with roughly 93% as singletons. This specimen was peripheral blood, taken in the second trimester of pregnancy. The receptors derive from a female donor in good health, enrolled as a control in a pregnancy study.

This clone was seen repeatedly, ten times or more. This same CDR3 is encoded by further DNA sequences in the sample. The V gene is TRBV6-4, the J gene TRBJ2-3, with 12 bases identical to TRBD2. CDR1 is MRHNA and CDR2 is SNTAGT in the germline V gene. The CDR3 length is 15 residues. The V gene end was trimmed by 4 bases and the J gene end by 1 base; junction bases not matched to a gene: 0. In DNA, the CDR3 is TGTGCCAGCAGTGGGACTAGCGGGGGCACAGATACGCAGTATTTT. Protein sequence: CASSGTSGGTDTQYF.

The rearrangement uses TRBV27 and TRBJ2-2, with a weak D call TRBD1 (5 bases). Per the germline V gene, CDR1 is MNHEY and CDR2 is SMNVEV (reference sequence). V lost 6 bases to trimming and J lost 5 bases, with 7 bases between them. The CDR3 is 12 residues long. DNA for the CDR3: TGTGCCAGCAGCCAGGGAACCGGGGAGCTGTTTTTT. This gives the protein CASSQGTGELFF.

The chain carries TRBV9 and TRBJ2-7; no firm D call. Germline assignment: CDR1 SGDLS and CDR2 YYNGEE. V shed 3 bases and J shed 1 base, with 11 bases lying between them. CDR3 size: 14 residues. The CDR3 sequence is CASSGASRSYEQYF. The CDR3 nucleotides are TGTGCCAGCAGCGGAGCTTCTCGATCCTACGAGCAGTACTTC.

This clone was counted once. The J gene is TRBJ2-3, the V gene TRBV7-9; maybe TRBD2 (5 bases). The V end lost 5 bases, the J end lost 2 bases, and 20 bases lay between the germline ends. The CDR3 has 17 residues. From germline, CDR1 is SEHNR and CDR2 FQNEAQ (reference sequence). In DNA, the CDR3 is TGTGCCAGCAGCCCCCGGGAATATGACCGGCCCACAGATACGCAGTATTTT. The encoded protein is CASSPREYDRPTDTQYF.

This sequence joins TRBV4-3 and TRBJ2-3; 7 bases align to TRBD1. CDR3 size: 17 residues. The germline V gene has CDR1 LGHNA and CDR2 YSLEER. J was trimmed by 5 bases and V by 4 bases; bases with no gene match: 15. The CDR3 DNA reads TGCGCCAGCAGCCTCCGGGGTTCCAGGGGGTTAGGAGATACGCAGTATTTT. Translated, it gives CASSLRGSRGLGDTQYF.

This clone was counted between two and nine times. The chain carries TRBV5-4 and TRBJ2-5; 8 bases align to TRBD1. Germline values: CDR1 SGHNT, CDR2 YYREEE (reference sequence). V lost 3 bases to trimming and J lost 1 base; unmatched junction nucleotides: 2. The CDR3 loop spans 14 amino acids. The CDR3 reads CASSWTGLQETQYF. The CDR3 DNA sequence: TGTGCCAGCAGCTGGACAGGGCTCCAAGAGACCCAGTACTTC.

This chain links TRBV4-1 with TRBJ1-2, with 7 nucleotides matching TRBD1. The CDR3 spans 13 residues. Per germline, CDR1 MGHRA and CDR2 YSYEKL. Trimming at V came to 6 bases and at J to 6 bases, leaving 7 bases not matched to a gene. CDR3 residues: CASRFGTADGYTF. CDR3 nucleotides: TGCGCCAGCAGATTCGGGACAGCGGATGGCTACACCTTC.

J is TRBJ2-7 and V is TRBV5-4; D remains unclear. This CDR3 spans 14 amino acids. From germline, CDR1 is SGHNT and CDR2 YYREEE (reference sequence). Trimming stripped 5 bases from V and 0 bases from J, with 12 bases between. The CDR3 sequence: CASSSGEASYEQYF. The CDR3 DNA sequence: TGTGCCAGCAGTTCGGGTGAGGCCTCCTACGAGCAGTACTTC.

This chain uses TRBV5-1 with TRBJ1-1, with a possible D match to TRBD1 (6 bases). Germline-derived CDR1 and CDR2 are SGHRS and YFSETQ. The CDR3 is 15 residues long. The V end was cut by 4 bases, the J end by 1 base, with 14 bases between. This chain's CDR3 is CASSPETGWNTEAFF. For the CDR3, the DNA is TGCGCCAGCAGCCCCGAGACAGGCTGGAACACTGAAGCTTTCTTT.

A remark on this clone: Other DNA sequences of this sample code for an identical CDR3. The genes are TRBV6-1 and TRBJ2-7; 12 nucleotides match TRBD2. Trimming took 3 bases from V and 4 from J; bases not matched to a gene: 4. The CDR3 has 15 residues. Germline CDR1 and CDR2: MNHNS and SASEGT. The CDR3 nucleotides are TGTGCCAGCAGTGAGGAGACTAGCGGGAGTTACGAGCAGTACTTC. Translation gives CASSEETSGSYEQYF.

The J gene is TRBJ1-1, the V gene TRBV6-5; D might be TRBD1 (5 bases). Germline loops: CDR1 MNHEY, CDR2 SVGAGI. V was pared by 3 bases and J by 1 base, with 15 bases between. This CDR3 is built from 16 residues. CDR3 loop: CASSYLPGTTNTEAFF. CDR3 in DNA: TGTGCCAGCAGTTATCTGCCAGGGACTACGAACACTGAAGCTTTCTTT.

The chain is built from TRBV28 and TRBJ2-2; D unresolved. The germline gives CDR1 MDHEN, CDR2 SYDVKM. V lost 8 bases and J 5 bases, leaving 12 bases between the germline ends. The CDR3 length is 13 residues. As DNA, the CDR3 is TGTGCCAGCCTGTTTTATAGTACCGGGGAGCTGTTTTTT. Its protein product is CASLFYSTGELFF.

DNA of the CDR3: TGTGCCAGCAGCCCTAGCTGGACTAGCGGATGGAACACCGGGGAGCTGTTTTTT. It encodes CASSPSWTSGWNTGELFF. The chain has TRBV7-6 and TRBJ2-2; 10 bases align to TRBD2. Germline V gene sequence: CDR1 SGHVS, CDR2 FNYEAQ. V gave up 5 bases and J gave up 1 base; unmatched junction bases: 10. The CDR3 is made up of 18 amino acids.

The chain links TRBV7-8 to TRBJ2-2, with 9 bases identical to TRBD2. The CDR3 runs to 16 residues. The germline V gene has CDR1 SGHVS and CDR2 FQNEAQ. V shed 1 base and J 4 bases; nucleotides not matched to a gene: 4. CDR3 amino acids: CASSLVDSGGTGELFF. The CDR3 DNA follows: TGTGCCAGCAGCTTAGTTGATAGCGGGGGCACCGGGGAGCTGTTTTTT.

This chain joins TRBV6-5 and TRBJ2-2; 8 positions agree with TRBD2. The CDR3 length is 14 residues. CDR1 and CDR2 from the germline V gene are MNHEY and SVGAGI. V trimming: 0 bases; J trimming: 6 bases; junction bases outside the gene matches: 0. This CDR3 reads CASSYSGGAGELFF. The CDR3 DNA is TGTGCCAGCAGTTACTCCGGGGGGGCCGGGGAGCTGTTTTTT.

V is TRBV7-9 and J is TRBJ2-2; TRBD2 aligns across 12 bases. V dropped 3 bases and J dropped 8; count of bases not matched to a gene: 4. The germline V gene encodes CDR1 SEHNR and CDR2 FQNEAQ (reference sequence). CDR3 size: 15 residues. This CDR3 reads CASSFGLAGSGELFF. The CDR3, as DNA: TGTGCCAGCAGCTTCGGACTAGCGGGGTCAGGGGAGCTGTTTTTT.

The chain employs TRBV5-6 and TRBJ2-1; 9 positions agree with TRBD2. The V segment lost 0 bases and the J segment 7 bases; nucleotides outside the gene matches: 11. CDR1 and CDR2 from the germline V gene are SGHDT and YYEEEE. CDR3 length: 17 amino acids. The CDR3 DNA sequence: TGTGCCAGCAGCTTGGCCGGCAACCTAGCGGGGCGAAATGAGCAGTTCTTC. Protein sequence: CASSLAGNLAGRNEQFF.

Only one count was recorded for this clone. This chain uses TRBV7-6 with TRBJ1-2; 8 bases match TRBD1. This CDR3 spans 17 amino acids. The germline CDR1 and CDR2 sequences are SGHVS and FNYEAQ. V lost 2 bases to trimming and J lost 5 bases; unmatched junction nucleotides: 13. The CDR3 bases are TGTGCCAGCAGCTTAAATGACGGGACAGGCATGGGGTATGGCTACACCTTC. It yields the protein CASSLNDGTGMGYGYTF.

This chain uses TRBV2 with TRBJ2-1, with 11 bases lining up with TRBD2. The CDR3 has 16 residues. Germline assignment: CDR1 SNHLY and CDR2 FYNNEI. With V trimmed by 6 bases and J by 5 bases, 9 bases remained unmatched. For the CDR3, the DNA is TGTGCCAGCAGCCTGCTTAGCGGGAGGGGCGACAATGAGCAGTTCTTC. It is translated as CASSLLSGRGDNEQFF.

The CDR3 here is CASSLVFSSTDTQYF. The CDR3, as DNA: TGCGCCAGCAGCTTGGTTTTTTCTAGCACAGATACGCAGTATTTT. This chain uses TRBV5-1 with TRBJ2-3; no clear D. Germline V gene lookup returns CDR1 SGHRS and CDR2 YFSETQ. CDR3 length: 15 residues. Trimming cost V 0 bases and J 0 bases, with 8 bases left between them.

V is TRBV27 and J is TRBJ2-1, with 10 bases fitting TRBD2. This CDR3 is built from 12 residues. In germline, CDR1 is MNHEY, CDR2 SMNVEV (reference sequence). Trimming cost V 6 bases and J 9 bases; bases outside gene matches: 2. CDR3 in amino acids: CASSRTSGEQFF. As DNA, the CDR3 is TGTGCCAGCAGCCGGACTAGCGGTGAGCAGTTCTTC.

The rearrangement joins TRBV27 to TRBJ1-1; weak D call: TRBD1 (6 bases). The germline V gene encodes CDR1 MNHEY and CDR2 SMNVEV (reference sequence). The germline V and J ends were trimmed by 6 bases and 7 bases, with 12 bases remaining between them. This CDR3 is built from 12 residues. The CDR3 DNA reads as TGTGCCAGCAGGGCAGGGGCGGGTGAAGCTTTCTTT. The encoded protein is CASRAGAGEAFF.

This clone showed up just a few times. The rearrangement joins TRBV1 to TRBJ2-3; TRBD2, the table's D call, lacks a check against the DNA. TRBV1 is given as a pseudogene. The CDR3 loop spans 16 amino acids. The DNA for the CDR3 is TGCACCAGCAGCTCGCGGGGGGGCCGTCCCCCAGATACGCAGTATTTT. Its translation: CTSSSRGGRPPDTQYF.

The chain employs TRBV10-3 and TRBJ1-2; D perhaps matches TRBD1 (5 bases). Germline V gives CDR1 ENHRY, CDR2 SYGVKD. Trimming pared 3 bases from V and 4 bases from J, leaving 9 bases between. CDR3 length: 13 amino acids. CDR3 nucleotide sequence: TGTGCCATCAGTGACCTGCAGGGCTATGGCTACACCTTC. It encodes CAISDLQGYGYTF.

The V call is TRBV5-4, the J call TRBJ1-2, with 8 bases aligning to TRBD1. Germline V lookup: CDR1 SGHNT, CDR2 YYREEE (reference sequence). With 5 bases clipped from V and 5 bases from J, the junction kept 11 bases outside the gene matches. The CDR3 length is 15 residues. The CDR3 loop reads CASSSAPGGDYGYTF. Here the CDR3 DNA reads TGTGCCAGCAGTTCGGCCCCAGGGGGCGATTATGGCTACACCTTC.

The V gene is TRBV27, the J gene TRBJ2-7, with 9 nucleotides matching TRBD2. V gave up 4 bases and J gave up 4 bases; unmatched junction bases: 11. Per the germline V gene, CDR1 is MNHEY and CDR2 is SMNVEV (reference sequence). The CDR3 covers 16 residues. Here the CDR3 DNA reads TGTGCCAGCAGTTCCCTGCTGGCGGGGGGGCCGTACGAGCAGTACTTC. Translating gives CASSSLLAGGPYEQYF.